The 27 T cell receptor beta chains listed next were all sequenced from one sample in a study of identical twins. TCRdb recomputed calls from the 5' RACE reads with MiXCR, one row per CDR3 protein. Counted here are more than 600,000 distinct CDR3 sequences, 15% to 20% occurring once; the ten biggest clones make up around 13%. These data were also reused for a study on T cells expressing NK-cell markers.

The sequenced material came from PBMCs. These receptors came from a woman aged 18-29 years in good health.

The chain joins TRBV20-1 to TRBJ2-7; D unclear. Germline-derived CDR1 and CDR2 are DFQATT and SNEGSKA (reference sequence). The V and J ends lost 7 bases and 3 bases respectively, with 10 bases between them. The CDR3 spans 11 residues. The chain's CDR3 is CSVWADYEQYF. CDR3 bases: TGCAGTGTCTGGGCGGACTACGAGCAGTACTTC.

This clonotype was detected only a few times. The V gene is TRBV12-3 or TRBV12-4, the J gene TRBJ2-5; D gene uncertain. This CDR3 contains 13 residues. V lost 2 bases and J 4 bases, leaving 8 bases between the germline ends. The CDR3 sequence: CASSLKAPETQYF. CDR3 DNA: TGTGCCAGCAGTTTAAAGGCCCCAGAGACCCAGTACTTC.

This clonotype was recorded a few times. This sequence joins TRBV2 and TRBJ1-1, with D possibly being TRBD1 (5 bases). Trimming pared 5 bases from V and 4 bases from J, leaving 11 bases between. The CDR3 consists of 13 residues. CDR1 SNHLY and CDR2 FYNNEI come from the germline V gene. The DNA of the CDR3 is TGTGCCAGCAGTACAGGACACCTCACTGAAGCTTTCTTT. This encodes CASSTGHLTEAFF.

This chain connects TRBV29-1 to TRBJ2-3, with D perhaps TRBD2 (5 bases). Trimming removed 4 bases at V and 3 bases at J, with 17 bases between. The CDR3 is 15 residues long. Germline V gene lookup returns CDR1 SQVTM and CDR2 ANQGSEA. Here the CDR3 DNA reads TGCAGCGTTGCCCTGGGAGCGAGCAGGACAGATACGCAGTATTTT. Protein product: CSVALGASRTDTQYF.

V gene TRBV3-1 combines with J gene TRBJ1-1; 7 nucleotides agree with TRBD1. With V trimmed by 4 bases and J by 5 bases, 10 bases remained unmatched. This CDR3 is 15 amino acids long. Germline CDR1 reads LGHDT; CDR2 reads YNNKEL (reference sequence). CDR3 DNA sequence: TGTGCCAGCAGCCCGATAGTACAGGGGTCGACTGAAGCTTTCTTT. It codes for CASSPIVQGSTEAFF.

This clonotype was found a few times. The CDR3 sequence is CASSKDGGPLHYSYNEQFF. The CDR3, as DNA: TGTGCCAGCAGCAAAGACGGGGGGCCTCTTCACTATTCCTACAATGAGCAGTTCTTC. The chain joins TRBV21-1 to TRBJ2-1; no check of the table's D call, TRBD2, against the DNA was made. TRBV21-1 is a listed pseudogene. This CDR3 is 19 amino acids long.

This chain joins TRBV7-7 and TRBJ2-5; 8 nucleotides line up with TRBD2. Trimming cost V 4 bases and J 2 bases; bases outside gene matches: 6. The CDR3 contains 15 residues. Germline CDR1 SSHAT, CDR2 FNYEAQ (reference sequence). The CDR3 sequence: CASSSSGSLQETQYF. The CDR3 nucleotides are TGTGCCAGCAGCTCCAGCGGGAGCCTACAAGAGACCCAGTACTTC.

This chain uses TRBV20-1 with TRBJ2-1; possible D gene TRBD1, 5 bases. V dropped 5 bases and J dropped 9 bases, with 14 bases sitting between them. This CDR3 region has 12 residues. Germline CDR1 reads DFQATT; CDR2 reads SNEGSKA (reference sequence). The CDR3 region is CSAPQDQGEQFF. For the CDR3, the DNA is TGCAGTGCTCCCCAGGACCAGGGTGAGCAGTTCTTC.

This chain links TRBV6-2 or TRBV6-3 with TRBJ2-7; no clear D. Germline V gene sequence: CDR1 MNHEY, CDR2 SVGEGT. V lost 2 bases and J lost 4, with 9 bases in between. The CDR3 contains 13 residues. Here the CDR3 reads CASSYTTHYEQYF. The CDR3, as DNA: TGTGCCAGCAGTTACACCACACATTACGAGCAGTACTTC.

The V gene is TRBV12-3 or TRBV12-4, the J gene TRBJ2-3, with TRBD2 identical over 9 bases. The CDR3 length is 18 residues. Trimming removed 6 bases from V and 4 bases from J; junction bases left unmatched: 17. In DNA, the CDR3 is TGTGCCAGCAGCTACCCCTCGGGCGGGGGGGCCTCGGCAGATACGCAGTATTTT. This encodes CASSYPSGGGASADTQYF.

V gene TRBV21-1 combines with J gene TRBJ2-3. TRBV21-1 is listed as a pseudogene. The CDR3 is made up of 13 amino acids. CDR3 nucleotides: TGTGCCAGCAGCAAAGGGAAGTCAGATACGCAGTATTTT. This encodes CASSKGKSDTQYF.

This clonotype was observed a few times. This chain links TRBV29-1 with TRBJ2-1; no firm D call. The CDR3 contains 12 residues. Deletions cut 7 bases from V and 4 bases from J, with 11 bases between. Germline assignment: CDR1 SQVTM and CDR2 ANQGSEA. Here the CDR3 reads CSALPAYNEQFF. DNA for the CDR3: TGCAGCGCCCTTCCTGCTTACAATGAGCAGTTCTTC.

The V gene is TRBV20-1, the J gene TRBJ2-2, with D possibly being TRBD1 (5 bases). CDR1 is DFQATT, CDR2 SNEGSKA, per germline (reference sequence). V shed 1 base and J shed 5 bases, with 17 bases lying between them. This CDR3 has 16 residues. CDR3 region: CSARAPFWGQTGELFF. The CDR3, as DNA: TGCAGTGCTAGAGCTCCTTTTTGGGGCCAGACCGGGGAGCTGTTTTTT.

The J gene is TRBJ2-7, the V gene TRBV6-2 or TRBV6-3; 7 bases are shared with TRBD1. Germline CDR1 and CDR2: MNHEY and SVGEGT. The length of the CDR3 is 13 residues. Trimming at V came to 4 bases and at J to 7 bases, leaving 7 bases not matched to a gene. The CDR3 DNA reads TGTGCCAGCAGTTTCCGGGACAGTCATGAGCAGTACTTC. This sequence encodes CASSFRDSHEQYF.

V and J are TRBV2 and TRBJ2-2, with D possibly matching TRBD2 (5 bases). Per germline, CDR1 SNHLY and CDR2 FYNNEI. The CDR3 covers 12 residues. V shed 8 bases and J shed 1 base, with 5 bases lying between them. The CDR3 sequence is CASGRNTGELFF. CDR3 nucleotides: TGTGCCAGCGGGAGGAACACCGGGGAGCTGTTTTTT.

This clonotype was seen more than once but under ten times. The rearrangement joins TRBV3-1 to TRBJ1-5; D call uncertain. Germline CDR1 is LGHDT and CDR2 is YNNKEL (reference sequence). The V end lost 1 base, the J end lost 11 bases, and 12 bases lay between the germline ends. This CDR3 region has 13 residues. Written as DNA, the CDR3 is TGTGCCAGCAGCCAAGTCCCTGATGTAGCCCAGCATTTT. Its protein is CASSQVPDVAQHF.

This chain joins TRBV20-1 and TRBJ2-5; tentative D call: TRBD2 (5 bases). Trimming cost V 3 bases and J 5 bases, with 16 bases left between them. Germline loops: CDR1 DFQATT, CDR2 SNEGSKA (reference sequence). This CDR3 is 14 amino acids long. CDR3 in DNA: TGCAGTGCTAGGAGAGGGTTTTATAGTGAGACCCAGTACTTC. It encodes CSARRGFYSETQYF.

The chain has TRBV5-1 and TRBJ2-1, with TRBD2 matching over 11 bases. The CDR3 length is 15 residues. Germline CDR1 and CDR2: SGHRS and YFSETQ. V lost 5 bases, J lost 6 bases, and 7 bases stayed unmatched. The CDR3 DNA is TGCGCCAGCAGACCGGGACTAGCGGTCTTCAATGAGCAGTTCTTC. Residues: CASRPGLAVFNEQFF.

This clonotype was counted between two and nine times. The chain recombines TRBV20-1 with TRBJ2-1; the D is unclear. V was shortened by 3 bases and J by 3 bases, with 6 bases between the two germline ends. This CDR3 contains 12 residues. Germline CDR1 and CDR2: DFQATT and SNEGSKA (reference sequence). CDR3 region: CSARPLYNEQFF. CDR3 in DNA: TGCAGTGCTAGGCCTCTCTACAATGAGCAGTTCTTC.

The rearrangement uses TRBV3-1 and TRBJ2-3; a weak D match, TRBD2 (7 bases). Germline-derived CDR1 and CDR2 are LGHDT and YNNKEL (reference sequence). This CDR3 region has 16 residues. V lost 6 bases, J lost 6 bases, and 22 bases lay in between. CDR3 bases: TGTGCCAGCAGTACATTCCGAGGGGGGGGCCTGGATACGCAGTATTTT. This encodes CASSTFRGGGLDTQYF.

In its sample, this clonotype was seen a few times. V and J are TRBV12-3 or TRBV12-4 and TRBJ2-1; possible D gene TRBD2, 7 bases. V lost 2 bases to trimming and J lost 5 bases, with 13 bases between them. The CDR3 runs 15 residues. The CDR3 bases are TGTGCCAGCAGTTTAAGGGGGGGGGCTAACAATGAGCAGTTCTTC. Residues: CASSLRGGANNEQFF.

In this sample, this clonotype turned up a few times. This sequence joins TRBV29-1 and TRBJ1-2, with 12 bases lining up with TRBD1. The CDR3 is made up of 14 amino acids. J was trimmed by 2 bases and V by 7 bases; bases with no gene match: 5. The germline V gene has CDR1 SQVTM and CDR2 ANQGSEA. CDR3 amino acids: CSGAGTGGNYGYTF. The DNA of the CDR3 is TGCAGCGGCGCCGGGACAGGGGGCAACTATGGCTACACCTTC.

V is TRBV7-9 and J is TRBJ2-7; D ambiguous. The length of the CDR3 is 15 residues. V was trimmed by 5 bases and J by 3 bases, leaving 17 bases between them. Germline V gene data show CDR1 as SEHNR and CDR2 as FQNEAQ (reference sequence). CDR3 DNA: TGTGCCAGCAGCGCAGGAGACCCAACCCGCTACGAGCAGTACTTC. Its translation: CASSAGDPTRYEQYF.

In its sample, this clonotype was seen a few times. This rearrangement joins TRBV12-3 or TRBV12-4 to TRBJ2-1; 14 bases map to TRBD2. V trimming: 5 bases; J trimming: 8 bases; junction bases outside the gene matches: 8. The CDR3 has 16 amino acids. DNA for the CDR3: TGTGCCAGCAGTCCCTCCGGGACTAGCGGGAGATATGAGCAGTTCTTC. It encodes CASSPSGTSGRYEQFF.

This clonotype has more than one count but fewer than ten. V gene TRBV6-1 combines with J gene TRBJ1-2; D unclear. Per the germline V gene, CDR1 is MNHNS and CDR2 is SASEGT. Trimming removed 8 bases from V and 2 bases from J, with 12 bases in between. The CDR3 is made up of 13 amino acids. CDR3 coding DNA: TGTGCCAGCGGAGGATCGGGAAACTATGGCTACACCTTC. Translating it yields CASGGSGNYGYTF.

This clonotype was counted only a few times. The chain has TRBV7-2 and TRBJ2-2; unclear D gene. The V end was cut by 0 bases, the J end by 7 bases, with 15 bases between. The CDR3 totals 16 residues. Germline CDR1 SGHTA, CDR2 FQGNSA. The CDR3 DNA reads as TGTGCCAGCAGCTTAGCGCTAACCAGCGCGGTCGGGGAGCTGTTTTTT. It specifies CASSLALTSAVGELFF.

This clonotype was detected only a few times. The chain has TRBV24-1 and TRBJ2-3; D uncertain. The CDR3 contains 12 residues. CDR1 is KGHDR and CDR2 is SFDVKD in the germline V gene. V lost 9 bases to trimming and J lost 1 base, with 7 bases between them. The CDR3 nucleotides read TGTGCCACCGCCCAGGGCACAGATACGCAGTATTTT. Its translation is CATAQGTDTQYF.